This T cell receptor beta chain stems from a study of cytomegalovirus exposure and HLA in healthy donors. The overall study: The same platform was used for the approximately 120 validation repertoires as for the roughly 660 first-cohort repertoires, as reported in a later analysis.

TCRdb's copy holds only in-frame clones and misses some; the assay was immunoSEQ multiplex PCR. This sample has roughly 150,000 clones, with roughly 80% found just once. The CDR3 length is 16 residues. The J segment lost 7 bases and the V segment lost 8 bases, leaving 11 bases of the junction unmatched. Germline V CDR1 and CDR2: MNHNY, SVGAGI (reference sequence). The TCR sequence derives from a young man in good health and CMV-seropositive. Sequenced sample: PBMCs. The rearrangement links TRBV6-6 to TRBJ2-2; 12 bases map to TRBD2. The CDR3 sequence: CASRTTSGGGGGELFF. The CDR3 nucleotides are TGTGCCAGCCGAACGACTAGCGGGGGAGGTGGCGGGGAGCTGTTTTTT.